Sequencing of this T cell receptor beta chain was carried out in a study of cytotoxic CD8 clonotypes in ibrutinib-treated CLL. Study overall: Response sampling occurred after a median around 11 months of treatment (range 6 to 36). Study-level findings and limits: Baseline levels of clonality went above those of age-matched healthy donors and moved with circulating CD8+ T-cell counts.

On this clone itself: Its target is unknown.

Generated by immunoSEQ multiplex PCR, the TCRdb table keeps only in-frame clones and is missing some. The sample lists 250,000 to 350,000 clones; roughly four fifths were seen once. TCR beta library input comprised about 1.9 micrograms of genomic DNA from cryopreserved PBMCs. V was trimmed by 3 bases and J by 4 bases, leaving 10 bases between them. This CDR3 is 13 amino acids long. Germline V gives CDR1 MDHEN, CDR2 SYDVKM. The receptor was derived from a human donor with chronic lymphocytic leukemia. This chain uses TRBV28 with TRBJ2-7; D gene ambiguous. This specimen was PBMCs, taken at disease progression, from a patient treated with ibrutinib. The CDR3 DNA sequence: TGTGCCAGCAGTTTCCGGAATGGGTACGAGCAGTACTTC. Amino acids: CASSFRNGYEQYF.